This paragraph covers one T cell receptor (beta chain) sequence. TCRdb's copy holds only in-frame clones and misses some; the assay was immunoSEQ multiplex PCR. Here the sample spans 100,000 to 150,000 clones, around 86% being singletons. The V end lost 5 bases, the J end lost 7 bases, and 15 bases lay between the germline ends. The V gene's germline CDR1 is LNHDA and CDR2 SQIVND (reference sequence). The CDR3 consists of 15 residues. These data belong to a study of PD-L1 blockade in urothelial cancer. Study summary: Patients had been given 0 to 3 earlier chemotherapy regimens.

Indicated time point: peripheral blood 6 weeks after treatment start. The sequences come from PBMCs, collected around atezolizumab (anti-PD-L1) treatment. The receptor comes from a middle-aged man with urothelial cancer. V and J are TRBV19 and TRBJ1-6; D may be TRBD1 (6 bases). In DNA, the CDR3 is TGTGCCAGTAGTGCCTCGGGACACTTCAATTCACCCCTCCACTTT. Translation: CASSASGHFNSPLHF.